The rows below give T cell receptor beta chains drawn from one sample of a study of molecular identifiers for immune sequencing clone quantification. MiXCR, applied by TCRdb to the PCR reads, yields one record per CDR3 protein. The table records some 65,000 distinct CDR3 sequences, less than 20% of them present only once. Sequenced sample: naive CD8+ T cells from blood, with Jurkat cell RNA spiked in. Source of these receptors: a human donor in good health. Some libraries in this study had Jurkat cell RNA spiked in. Both conserved end residues are part of each CDR3. Fields, in order: D gene, V gene, clone size, J gene, CDR3 length, CDR3 protein, CDR3 DNA. The D gene is left open where the match is weak. Expanded clones are given a class, and other clones once, few, many or no size at all.

D gene: .; V gene: TRBV12-3/TRBV12-4; clone size: .; J gene: TRBJ1-1; CDR3 length: 12; CDR3 protein: CATKGGGTEAFF; CDR3 DNA: TGTGCCACTAAAGGGGGGGGCACTGAAGCTTTCTTT
D gene: TRBD1; V gene: TRBV2; clone size: many; J gene: TRBJ2-4; CDR3 length: 15; CDR3 protein: CASIRGQGSKNIQYF; CDR3 DNA: TGTGCCAGCATCAGAGGACAGGGAAGCAAAAACATTCAGTACTTC
D gene: TRBD2; V gene: TRBV24-1; clone size: many; J gene: TRBJ2-2; CDR3 length: 23; CDR3 protein: CATHSSGTGGLAGEVANTGELFF; CDR3 DNA: TGTGCCACCCATTCATCCGGGACAGGGGGACTAGCGGGAGAGGTGGCGAACACCGGGGAGCTGTTTTTT
D gene: .; V gene: TRBV12-3/TRBV12-4; clone size: few; J gene: TRBJ1-2; CDR3 length: 15; CDR3 protein: CASSSHPGQPYGYTF; CDR3 DNA: TGTGCCAGCAGTTCCCACCCCGGACAACCATATGGCTACACCTTC
D gene: TRBD1; V gene: TRBV9; clone size: many; J gene: TRBJ2-5; CDR3 length: 14; CDR3 protein: CASSVTGWRETQYF; CDR3 DNA: TGTGCCAGCAGCGTGACAGGGTGGCGGGAGACCCAGTACTTC
D gene: TRBD2; V gene: TRBV7-8; clone size: many; J gene: TRBJ2-1; CDR3 length: 15; CDR3 protein: CASSPFSGMSNEQFF; CDR3 DNA: TGTGCCAGCAGCCCCTTTAGCGGGATGAGTAATGAGCAGTTCTTC
D gene: .; V gene: TRBV27; clone size: .; J gene: TRBJ2-1; CDR3 length: 19; CDR3 protein: CASIGGGFVGRDGLNEQFF; CDR3 DNA: TGTGCCAGCATCGGAGGAGGTTTTGTCGGGAGAGATGGGCTCAATGAGCAGTTCTTC
D gene: TRBD1; V gene: TRBV30; clone size: many; J gene: TRBJ1-4; CDR3 length: 14; CDR3 protein: CAWSDQGAWEKLFF; CDR3 DNA: TGTGCCTGGAGTGATCAGGGGGCTTGGGAAAAACTGTTTTTT
D gene: TRBD2; V gene: TRBV5-3; clone size: .; J gene: TRBJ2-7; CDR3 length: 17; CDR3 protein: CASSPGLAGGLHYEQYF; CDR3 DNA: TGTGCCAGCAGCCCTGGACTAGCGGGAGGTCTTCACTACGAGCAGTACTTC
D gene: .; V gene: TRBV23-1; clone size: many; J gene: TRBJ2-1; CDR3 length: 17; CDR3 protein: CASSNPISGAAYNEQFF; CDR3 DNA: TGCGCCAGCAGTAATCCCATTAGCGGAGCCGCCTACAATGAGCAGTTCTTC
D gene: TRBD2; V gene: TRBV4-2; clone size: .; J gene: TRBJ2-1; CDR3 length: 16; CDR3 protein: CASSQESGGYYNEQFF; CDR3 DNA: TGTGCCAGCAGCCAAGAATCGGGAGGCTACTACAATGAGCAGTTCTTC
D gene: .; V gene: TRBV20-1; clone size: many; J gene: TRBJ2-7; CDR3 length: 14; CDR3 protein: CSARRPGKFYEQYF; CDR3 DNA: TGCAGTGCCAGGAGGCCAGGGAAATTCTACGAGCAGTACTTC
D gene: TRBD1; V gene: TRBV7-6; clone size: many; J gene: TRBJ1-5; CDR3 length: 15; CDR3 protein: CASSLEGASNQPQHF; CDR3 DNA: TGTGCCAGCAGCTTAGAGGGGGCCTCCAATCAGCCCCAGCATTTT
D gene: .; V gene: TRBV21-1; clone size: many; J gene: TRBJ2-2; CDR3 length: 20; CDR3 protein: CASSNIWSGGRRKNTGELFF; CDR3 DNA: TGTGCCAGCAGCAATATTTGGTCCGGGGGCCGTCGTAAGAACACCGGGGAGCTGTTTTTT
D gene: TRBD1; V gene: TRBV4-3; clone size: many; J gene: TRBJ1-1; CDR3 length: 18; CDR3 protein: CASSQDYVGTGEDTEAFF; CDR3 DNA: TGCGCCAGCAGCCAAGATTATGTCGGGACAGGGGAGGACACTGAAGCTTTCTTT
D gene: TRBD1; V gene: TRBV27; clone size: many; J gene: TRBJ2-7; CDR3 length: 14; CDR3 protein: CASSFGQGAWEQYF; CDR3 DNA: TGTGCCAGCAGTTTCGGGCAGGGGGCATGGGAGCAGTACTTC
D gene: TRBD2; V gene: TRBV5-3; clone size: .; J gene: TRBJ2-1; CDR3 length: 18; CDR3 protein: CAGSLIQEAGPAYNEQFF; CDR3 DNA: TGTGCCGGAAGCCTGATTCAGGAAGCGGGGCCGGCCTACAATGAGCAGTTCTTC
D gene: TRBD1; V gene: TRBV19; clone size: many; J gene: TRBJ1-2; CDR3 length: 15; CDR3 protein: CASSSLGTGPDGYTF; CDR3 DNA: TGTGCCAGTAGTTCCCTAGGGACAGGCCCAGACGGCTACACCTTC
D gene: TRBD2; V gene: TRBV11-2; clone size: few; J gene: TRBJ2-7; CDR3 length: 14; CDR3 protein: CASSFSPSGYEQYF; CDR3 DNA: TGTGCCAGCAGCTTCAGCCCTAGCGGCTACGAGCAGTACTTC
D gene: .; V gene: TRBV10-1; clone size: many; J gene: TRBJ2-2; CDR3 length: 13; CDR3 protein: CASCQQGNGELFF; CDR3 DNA: TGCGCCAGCTGTCAGCAGGGAAACGGGGAGCTGTTTTTT
D gene: TRBD2; V gene: TRBV13; clone size: many; J gene: TRBJ2-2; CDR3 length: 18; CDR3 protein: CASSTRASREWYTGELFF; CDR3 DNA: TGTGCCAGCAGTACCCGGGCGTCGCGGGAGTGGTACACCGGGGAGCTGTTTTTT
D gene: .; V gene: TRBV27; clone size: .; J gene: TRBJ1-4; CDR3 length: 13; CDR3 protein: CASSLLLNEKLFF; CDR3 DNA: TGTGCCAGCAGTTTACTGCTTAATGAAAAACTGTTTTTT
D gene: TRBD2; V gene: TRBV20-1; clone size: many; J gene: TRBJ2-3; CDR3 length: 15; CDR3 protein: CSASILAGGGDTQYF; CDR3 DNA: TGCAGTGCTAGTATCTTAGCGGGAGGTGGAGATACGCAGTATTTT
D gene: TRBD2; V gene: TRBV20-1; clone size: many; J gene: TRBJ2-7; CDR3 length: 13; CDR3 protein: CSASLAGESGQYF; CDR3 DNA: TGCAGTGCTAGTCTGGCGGGGGAAAGCGGGCAGTACTTC
D gene: TRBD2; V gene: TRBV12-3/TRBV12-4; clone size: few; J gene: TRBJ2-1; CDR3 length: 17; CDR3 protein: CASSFIALAGPYNEQFF; CDR3 DNA: TGTGCCAGCAGTTTTATAGCACTAGCGGGGCCCTACAATGAGCAGTTCTTC
D gene: .; V gene: TRBV7-2; clone size: many; J gene: TRBJ2-5; CDR3 length: 15; CDR3 protein: CASSLNGTDQETQYF; CDR3 DNA: TGTGCCAGCAGCCTTAACGGGACCGATCAAGAGACCCAGTACTTC
D gene: .; V gene: TRBV14; clone size: many; J gene: TRBJ2-2; CDR3 length: 15; CDR3 protein: CASSLVGGGTGELFF; CDR3 DNA: TGTGCCAGCAGCCTTGTGGGAGGCGGTACCGGGGAGCTGTTTTTT
D gene: .; V gene: TRBV20-1; clone size: few; J gene: TRBJ2-1; CDR3 length: 14; CDR3 protein: CSARSPDSYNEQFF; CDR3 DNA: TGCAGTGCTAGATCCCCGGACTCCTACAATGAGCAGTTCTTC
D gene: TRBD2; V gene: TRBV18; clone size: many; J gene: TRBJ2-1; CDR3 length: 16; CDR3 protein: CASSPPTSGSFNEQFF; CDR3 DNA: TGTGCCAGCTCACCACCGACTAGCGGGAGTTTTAATGAGCAGTTCTTC
D gene: TRBD1; V gene: TRBV12-3/TRBV12-4; clone size: few; J gene: TRBJ1-1; CDR3 length: 12; CDR3 protein: CASSETGTEAFF; CDR3 DNA: TGTGCCAGCAGTGAGACAGGGACTGAAGCTTTCTTT
D gene: TRBD2; V gene: TRBV30; clone size: many; J gene: TRBJ2-5; CDR3 length: 15; CDR3 protein: CAWSMGLAGQETQYF; CDR3 DNA: TGTGCCTGGAGTATGGGACTAGCGGGCCAAGAGACCCAGTACTTC
D gene: .; V gene: TRBV2; clone size: many; J gene: TRBJ1-3; CDR3 length: 15; CDR3 protein: CASSQSGTTGNTIYF; CDR3 DNA: TGTGCCAGCAGTCAGTCAGGGACCACGGGCAACACCATATATTTT